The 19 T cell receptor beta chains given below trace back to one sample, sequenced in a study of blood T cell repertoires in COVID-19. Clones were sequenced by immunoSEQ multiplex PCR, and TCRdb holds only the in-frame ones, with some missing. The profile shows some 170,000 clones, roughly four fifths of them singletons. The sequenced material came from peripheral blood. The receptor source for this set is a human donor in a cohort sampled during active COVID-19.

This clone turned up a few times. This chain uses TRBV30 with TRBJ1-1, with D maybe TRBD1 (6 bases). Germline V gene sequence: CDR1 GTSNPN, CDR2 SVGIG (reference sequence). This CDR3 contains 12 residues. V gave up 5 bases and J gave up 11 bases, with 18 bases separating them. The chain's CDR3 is CAWVRGGRSAFF. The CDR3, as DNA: TGTGCCTGGGTTCGGGGGGGCCGGTCGGCTTTCTTT.

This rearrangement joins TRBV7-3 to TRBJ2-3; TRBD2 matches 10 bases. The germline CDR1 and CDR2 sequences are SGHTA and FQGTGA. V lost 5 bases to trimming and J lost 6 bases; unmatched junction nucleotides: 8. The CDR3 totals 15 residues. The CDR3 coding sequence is TGTGCCAGCAGCCTCTCTAGCGGGAGCGTGGATACGCAGTATTTT. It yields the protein CASSLSSGSVDTQYF. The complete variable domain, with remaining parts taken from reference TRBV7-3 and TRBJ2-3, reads GAGVSQTPSNKVTEKGKYVELRCDPISGHTALYWYRQSLGQGPEFLIYFQGTGAADDSGLPNDRFFAVRPEGSVSTLKIQRTERGDSAVYLCASSLSSGSVDTQYFGPGTRLTVL.

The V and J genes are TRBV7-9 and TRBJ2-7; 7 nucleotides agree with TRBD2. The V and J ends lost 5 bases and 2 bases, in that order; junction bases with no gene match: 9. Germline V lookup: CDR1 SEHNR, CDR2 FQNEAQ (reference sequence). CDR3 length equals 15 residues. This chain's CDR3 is CASSRRGDGTYEQYF. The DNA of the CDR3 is TGTGCCAGCAGCCGACGGGGGGACGGAACCTACGAGCAGTACTTC.

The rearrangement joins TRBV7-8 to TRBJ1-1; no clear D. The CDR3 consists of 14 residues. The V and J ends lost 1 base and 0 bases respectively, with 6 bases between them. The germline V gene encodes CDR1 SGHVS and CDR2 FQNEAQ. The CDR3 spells CASSLDTLNTEAFF. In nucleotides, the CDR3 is TGTGCCAGCAGCTTAGACACGCTGAACACTGAAGCTTTCTTT. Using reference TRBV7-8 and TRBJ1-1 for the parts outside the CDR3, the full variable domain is GAGVSQSPRYKVAKRGQDVALRCDPISGHVSLFWYQQALGQGPEFLTYFQNEAQLDKSGLPSDRFFAERPEGSVSTLKIQRTQQEDSAVYLCASSLDTLNTEAFFGQGTRLTVV.

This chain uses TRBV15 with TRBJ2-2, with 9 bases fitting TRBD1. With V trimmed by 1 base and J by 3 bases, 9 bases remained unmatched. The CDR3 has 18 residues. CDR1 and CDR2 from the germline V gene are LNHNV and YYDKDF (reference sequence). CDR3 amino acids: CATSRGFNTGGYTGELFF. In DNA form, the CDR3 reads TGTGCCACCAGCAGAGGTTTTAATACAGGGGGCTACACCGGGGAGCTGTTTTTT.

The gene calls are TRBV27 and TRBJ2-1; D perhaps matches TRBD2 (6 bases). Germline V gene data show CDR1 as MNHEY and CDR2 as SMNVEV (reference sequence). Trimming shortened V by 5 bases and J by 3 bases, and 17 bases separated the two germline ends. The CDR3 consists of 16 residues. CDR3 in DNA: TGTGCCAGCAGTCCTCGAGGAGGGAGAGGCTACAATGAGCAGTTCTTC. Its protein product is CASSPRGGRGYNEQFF.

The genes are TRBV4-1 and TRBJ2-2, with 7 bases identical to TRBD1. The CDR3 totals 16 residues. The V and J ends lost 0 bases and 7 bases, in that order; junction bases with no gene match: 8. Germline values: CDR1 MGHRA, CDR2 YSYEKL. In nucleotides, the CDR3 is TGCGCCAGCAGCCAAGAGGGGACAGCGAACTACGGGGAGCTGTTTTTT. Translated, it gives CASSQEGTANYGELFF.

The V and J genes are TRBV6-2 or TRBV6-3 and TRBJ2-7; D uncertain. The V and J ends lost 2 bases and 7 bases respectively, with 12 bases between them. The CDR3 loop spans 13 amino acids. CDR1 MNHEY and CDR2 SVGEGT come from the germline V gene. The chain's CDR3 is CASSYGLRSEQYF. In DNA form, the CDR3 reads TGTGCCAGCAGTTACGGGTTAAGGAGTGAGCAGTACTTC.

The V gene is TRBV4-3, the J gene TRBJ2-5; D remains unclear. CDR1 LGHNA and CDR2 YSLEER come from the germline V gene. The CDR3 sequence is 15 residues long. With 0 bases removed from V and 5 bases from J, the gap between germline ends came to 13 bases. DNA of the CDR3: TGCGCCAGCAGCCAAGAGGGTTCACCCGGGGAGACCCAGTACTTC. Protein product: CASSQEGSPGETQYF.

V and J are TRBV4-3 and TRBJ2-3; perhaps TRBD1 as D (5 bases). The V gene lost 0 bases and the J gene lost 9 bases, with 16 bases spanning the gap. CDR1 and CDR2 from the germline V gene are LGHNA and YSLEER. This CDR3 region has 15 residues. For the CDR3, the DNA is TGCGCCAGCAGCCAAGATTATCGGGCAGGGAAGACGCAGTATTTT. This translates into CASSQDYRAGKTQYF.

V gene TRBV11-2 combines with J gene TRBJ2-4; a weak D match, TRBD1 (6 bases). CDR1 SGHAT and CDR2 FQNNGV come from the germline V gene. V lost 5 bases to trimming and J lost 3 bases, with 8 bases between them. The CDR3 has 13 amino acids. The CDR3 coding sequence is TGTGCCAGCAGCCAGGGGAACAAAAACATTCAGTACTTC. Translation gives CASSQGNKNIQYF.

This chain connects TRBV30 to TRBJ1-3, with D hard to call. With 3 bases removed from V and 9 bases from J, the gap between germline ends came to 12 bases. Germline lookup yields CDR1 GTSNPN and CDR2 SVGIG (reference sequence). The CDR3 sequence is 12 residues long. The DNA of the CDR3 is TGTGCCTGGAGGGACGGGAGTAGCACCATATATTTT. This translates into CAWRDGSSTIYF. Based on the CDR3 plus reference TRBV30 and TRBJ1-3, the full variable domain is SQTIHQWPATLVQPVGSPLSLECTVEGTSNPNLYWYRQAAGRGLQLLFYSVGIGQISSEVPQNLSASRPQDRQFILSSKKLLLSDSGFYLCAWRDGSSTIYFGEGSWLTVV.

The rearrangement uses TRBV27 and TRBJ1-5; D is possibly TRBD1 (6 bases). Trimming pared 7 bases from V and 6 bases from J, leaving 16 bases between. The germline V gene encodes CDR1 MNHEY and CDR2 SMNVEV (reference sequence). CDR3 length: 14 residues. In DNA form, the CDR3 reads TGTGCCAGCACCCCCCAGGGGAAAGGTCAGCCCCAGCATTTT. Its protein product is CASTPQGKGQPQHF.

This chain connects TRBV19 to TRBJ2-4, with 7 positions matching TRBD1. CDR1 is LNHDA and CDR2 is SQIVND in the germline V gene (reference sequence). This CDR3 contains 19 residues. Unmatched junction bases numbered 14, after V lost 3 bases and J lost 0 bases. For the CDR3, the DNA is TGTGCCAGTAGTATGACCATGACCCGGGACAGAGTAGCCAAAAACATTCAGTACTTC. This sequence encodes CASSMTMTRDRVAKNIQYF.

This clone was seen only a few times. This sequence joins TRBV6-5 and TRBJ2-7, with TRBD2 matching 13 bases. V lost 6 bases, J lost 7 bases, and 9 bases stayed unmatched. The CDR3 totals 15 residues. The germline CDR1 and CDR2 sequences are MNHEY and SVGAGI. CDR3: CASRDGTSGKREQYF. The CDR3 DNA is TGTGCCAGCAGAGATGGGACTAGCGGGAAGAGGGAGCAGTACTTC.

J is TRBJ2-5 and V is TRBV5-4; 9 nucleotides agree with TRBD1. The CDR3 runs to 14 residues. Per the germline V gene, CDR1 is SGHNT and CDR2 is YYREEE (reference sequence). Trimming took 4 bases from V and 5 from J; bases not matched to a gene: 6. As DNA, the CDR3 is TGTGCCAGCAGCGTAGACAGGGGGACGGAGACCCAGTACTTC. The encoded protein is CASSVDRGTETQYF.

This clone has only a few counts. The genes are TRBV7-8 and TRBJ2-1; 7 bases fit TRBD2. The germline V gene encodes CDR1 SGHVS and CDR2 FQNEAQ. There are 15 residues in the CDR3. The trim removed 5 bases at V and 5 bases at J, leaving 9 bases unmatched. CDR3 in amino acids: CASSPGLTINNEQFF. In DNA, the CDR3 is TGTGCCAGCAGCCCGGGACTAACGATCAACAATGAGCAGTTCTTC.

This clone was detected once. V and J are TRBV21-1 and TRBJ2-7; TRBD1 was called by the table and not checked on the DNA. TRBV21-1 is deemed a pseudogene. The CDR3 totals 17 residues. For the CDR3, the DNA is TGTGCCAGCAGCAAAAAGAGGACAGGGACGGTGTCCTACGAGCAGTACTTC. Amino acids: CASSKKRTGTVSYEQYF.

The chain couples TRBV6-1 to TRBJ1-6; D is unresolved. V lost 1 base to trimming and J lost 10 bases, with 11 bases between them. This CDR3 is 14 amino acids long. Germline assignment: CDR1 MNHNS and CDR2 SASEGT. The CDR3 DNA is TGTGCCAGCAGTGAAGTGGCCGTACAGTCACCCCTCCACTTT. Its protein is CASSEVAVQSPLHF.